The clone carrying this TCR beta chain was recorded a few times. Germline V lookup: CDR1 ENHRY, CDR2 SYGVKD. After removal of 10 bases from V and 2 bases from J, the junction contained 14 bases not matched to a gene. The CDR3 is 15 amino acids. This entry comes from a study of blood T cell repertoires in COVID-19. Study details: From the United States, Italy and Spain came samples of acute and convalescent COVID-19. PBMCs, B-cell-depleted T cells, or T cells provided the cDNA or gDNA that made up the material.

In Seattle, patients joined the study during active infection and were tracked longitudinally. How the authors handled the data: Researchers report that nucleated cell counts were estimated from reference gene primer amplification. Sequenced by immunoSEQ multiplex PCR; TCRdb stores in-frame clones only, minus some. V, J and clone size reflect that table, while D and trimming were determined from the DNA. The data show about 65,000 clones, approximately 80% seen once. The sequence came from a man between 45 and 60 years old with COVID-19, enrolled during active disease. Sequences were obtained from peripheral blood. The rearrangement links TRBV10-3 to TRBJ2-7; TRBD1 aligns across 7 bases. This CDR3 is CATRFGQDEAYEQYF. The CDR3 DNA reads TGTGCCACCAGATTCGGACAGGATGAAGCCTACGAGCAGTACTTC.